The 21 T cell receptor beta chains below were found in one sample sequenced in a study of T cell responses to AZD1222 COVID-19 vaccine (dated by TCRdb to 2020 to 2023). The library was generated by the immunoSEQ multiplex PCR assay. In its TCRdb copy, this immuneACCESS table keeps in-frame sequences only and misses some clones. Where compared with another copy, unresolved V genes explain less than half of these, and the others have no known cause. Across this sample there are around 100,000 clones, with 87% seen only once. 4.2% of the sample is taken by the ten largest. Explained via the paper, the time point label denotes: baseline before first vaccination. The meaning of the sample's treatment or condition label: meningococcal conjugate vaccine given as trial control. The input for sequencing was peripheral blood, taken on day 0 of MenACWY control vaccination. These receptor sequences come from an adult in good health.

The genes are TRBV18 and TRBJ2-7; no clear D gene. The CDR3 spans 12 residues. The V and J ends lost 2 bases and 4 bases respectively, with 6 bases between them. Germline CDR1 KGHSH, CDR2 LQKENI. CDR3 loop: CASSPDRYEQYF. CDR3 DNA sequence: TGTGCCAGCTCACCAGACCGGTACGAGCAGTACTTC.

The chain has TRBV5-1 and TRBJ1-6; TRBD1 might be the D (5 bases). V was trimmed by 7 bases and J by 7 bases, leaving 15 bases between them. Germline CDR1 is SGHRS and CDR2 is YFSETQ. CDR3 size: 14 residues. CDR3 DNA sequence: TGCGCCAGCTCCACCGACAGTTTGAATTCACCCCTCCACTTT. Translated: CASSTDSLNSPLHF. Full variable domain (rest looked up from reference TRBV5-1 and TRBJ1-6): KAGVTQTPRYLIKTRGQQVTLSCSPISGHRSVSWYQQTPGQGLQFLFEYFSETQRNKGNFPGRFSGRQFSNSRSEMNVSTLELGDSALYLCASSTDSLNSPLHFGNGTRLTVT.

This rearrangement joins TRBV3-1 (or the pseudogene TRBV3-2) to TRBJ1-5, with D tentatively TRBD1 (5 bases). From germline, CDR1 is LGHDT and CDR2 YNNKEL (reference sequence). The CDR3 contains 17 residues. Trimming cost V 0 bases and J 5 bases, with 17 bases left between them. The CDR3 DNA sequence: TGTGCCAGCAGCCAAGATAGTCCGGGACTGCGGGATCAGCCCCAGCATTTT. Translation gives CASSQDSPGLRDQPQHF.

The chain links TRBV18 to TRBJ1-5; 7 bases align to TRBD1. This CDR3 is built from 15 residues. Trimming at V came to 6 bases and at J to 5 bases, leaving 10 bases not matched to a gene. Looked up from germline, CDR1 is KGHSH and CDR2 is LQKENI. In nucleotides, the CDR3 is TGTGCCAGCTCCCGTAGTAGGGACAGCCATCAGCCCCAGCATTTT. Translated, it gives CASSRSRDSHQPQHF.

The rearrangement uses TRBV28 and TRBJ2-6, with 10 bases identical to TRBD1. Germline values: CDR1 MDHEN, CDR2 SYDVKM. The CDR3 runs 17 residues. V lost 4 bases and J lost 0; bases outside the gene matches: 3. The CDR3 sequence is CASSSGQGSSGANVLTF. The CDR3 coding sequence is TGTGCCAGCAGTTCGGGACAGGGGAGCTCTGGGGCCAACGTCCTGACTTTC.

In DNA, the CDR3 is TGTGCCAGCAGCCTGGGACTAGCGGGGAGCCCCTCAAGCTCCTACGAGCAGTACTTC. Protein product: CASSLGLAGSPSSSYEQYF. The chain employs TRBV11-3 and TRBJ2-7, with 13 bases aligning to TRBD2. The CDR3 covers 19 residues. J gave up 0 bases and V 5 bases, and 13 bases lay outside the gene matches. Germline lookup yields CDR1 SGHNT and CDR2 YENEEA.

This clone showed up just a few times. The chain carries TRBV6-5 and TRBJ2-1, with TRBD1 matching 10 bases. CDR3 length: 13 residues. Germline lookup yields CDR1 MNHEY and CDR2 SVGAGI. Trimming cost V 8 bases and J 7 bases; bases outside gene matches: 5. This CDR3 is CASGGTGANEQFF. CDR3 nucleotide sequence: TGTGCCAGCGGAGGGACAGGGGCGAATGAGCAGTTCTTC.

J is TRBJ1-1 and V is TRBV7-2, with D possibly TRBD1 on 5 matching bases. V was cut by 5 bases and J by 1 base, with 8 bases left in between. The germline V gene has CDR1 SGHTA and CDR2 FQGNSA. CDR3 length: 13 residues. CDR3 DNA: TGTGCCAGCAGCCCCCAGGGGAACACTGAAGCTTTCTTT. Translated: CASSPQGNTEAFF.

This chain joins TRBV7-2 and TRBJ2-1, with TRBD2 matching 9 bases. Unmatched junction bases numbered 6, after V lost 1 base and J lost 8 bases. Germline V gene data show CDR1 as SGHTA and CDR2 as FQGNSA. The CDR3 spans 15 residues. The CDR3 is CASSLGLAGNDEQFF. The CDR3 nucleotides are TGTGCCAGCAGCTTAGGTCTAGCGGGGAACGATGAGCAGTTCTTC.

The chain employs TRBV28 and TRBJ2-7; D call uncertain. Germline loops: CDR1 MDHEN, CDR2 SYDVKM. V was clipped by 4 bases and J by 3 bases, with 4 bases between them. This CDR3 contains 11 residues. The CDR3 region has the DNA TGTGCCAGCAGTTCCAACTACGAGCAGTACTTC. As protein: CASSSNYEQYF.

This chain connects TRBV12-3 or TRBV12-4 to TRBJ1-5; D remains unclear. The CDR3 spans 13 residues. Between the trimmed V and J ends, which lost 2 bases and 5 bases, there was a span of 7 bases. The CDR3 here is CASSLWGDQPQHF. DNA for the CDR3: TGTGCCAGCAGTTTATGGGGAGATCAGCCCCAGCATTTT.

The CDR3 sequence is CASSEVSPLHF. For the CDR3, the DNA is TGTGCCAGCAGTGAAGTGTCACCCCTCCACTTT. This chain connects TRBV2 to TRBJ1-6; D is ambiguous. From germline, CDR1 is SNHLY and CDR2 FYNNEI. The CDR3 runs 11 residues. V was cut by 1 base and J by 10 bases, with 2 bases left in between.

J is TRBJ2-3 and V is TRBV11-2; D not resolved. V lost 6 bases, J lost 4 bases, and 5 bases lay in between. The CDR3 runs 11 residues. Germline V gene sequence: CDR1 SGHAT, CDR2 FQNNGV. Written as DNA, the CDR3 is TGTGCCAGCAGTGGGGCAGATACGCAGTATTTT. Translating gives CASSGADTQYF. Full variable domain (remainder filled in from reference TRBV11-2 and TRBJ2-3): EAGVAQSPRYKIIEKRQSVAFWCNPISGHATLYWYQQILGQGPKLLIQFQNNGVVDDSQLPKDRFSAERLKGVDSTLKIQPAKLEDSAVYLCASSGADTQYFGPGTRLTVL.

The V gene is TRBV28, the J gene TRBJ1-2, with D possibly matching TRBD1 (5 bases). There are 15 residues in the CDR3. Trimming cost V 6 bases and J 4 bases, with 18 bases left between them. Germline CDR1 and CDR2: MDHEN and SYDVKM. The CDR3 spells CASRITGGGTYGYTF. The CDR3 DNA sequence: TGTGCCAGCAGGATTACAGGAGGAGGAACCTATGGCTACACCTTC.

The rearrangement links TRBV6-2 or TRBV6-3 to TRBJ1-5, with no clear D. Deletions cut 0 bases from V and 1 base from J, with 16 bases between. The germline V gene encodes CDR1 MNHEY and CDR2 SVGEGT. CDR3 length: 18 residues. CDR3 sequence reads: CASSYSSSGKESNQPQHF. Written as DNA, the CDR3 is TGTGCCAGCAGTTACTCAAGCTCGGGAAAAGAGAGCAATCAGCCCCAGCATTTT.

The V call is TRBV7-8, the J call TRBJ2-1; 7 bases map to TRBD1. This CDR3 is 14 amino acids long. J was trimmed by 6 bases and V by 7 bases; bases with no gene match: 9. Germline V gene lookup returns CDR1 SGHVS and CDR2 FQNEAQ. In nucleotides, the CDR3 is TGTGCCAGCACCTCCGGGACAGCCCGCAATGAGCAGTTCTTC. This sequence encodes CASTSGTARNEQFF.

The gene calls are TRBV6-1 and TRBJ2-5; perhaps D is TRBD1 or TRBD2 (7 bases each). Trimming left V 2 bases short and J 3 bases short, with 10 bases between. The germline V gene has CDR1 MNHNS and CDR2 SASEGT. The length of the CDR3 is 14 residues. The CDR3 is CASSEQGGEETQYF. In DNA, the CDR3 is TGTGCCAGCAGTGAACAGGGGGGGGAAGAGACCCAGTACTTC.

In DNA form, the CDR3 reads TGTGCCAGCAGTTACAACACCGGGGAGCTGTTTTTT. Protein product: CASSYNTGELFF. V is TRBV6-5 and J is TRBJ2-2; unclear D gene. The CDR3 sequence is 12 residues long. Germline V lookup: CDR1 MNHEY, CDR2 SVGAGI. Trimming removed 2 bases from V and 2 bases from J, with 0 bases in between.

The chain uses TRBV6-5 and TRBJ1-2, with a tentative D call TRBD1 (6 bases). V was pared by 2 bases and J by 8 bases, with 15 bases between. The germline V gene has CDR1 MNHEY and CDR2 SVGAGI. The CDR3 has 14 amino acids. In DNA form, the CDR3 reads TGTGCCAGCAGTTACATGGCGGGGGCAAAGGGCTACACCTTC. Translated: CASSYMAGAKGYTF.

This CDR3 is CASSLGLAGGSTDTQYF. CDR3 DNA: TGTGCCAGCAGCCTTGGACTAGCGGGAGGATCCACAGATACGCAGTATTTT. The V and J genes are TRBV11-2 and TRBJ2-3, with 14 bases matching TRBD2. Germline V gives CDR1 SGHAT, CDR2 FQNNGV. The J segment lost 2 bases and the V segment lost 5 bases, leaving 6 bases of the junction unmatched. CDR3 length equals 17 residues.

The DNA for the CDR3 is TGTGCCAGCAGTGAAGACAGGGACGAGCAGTACTTC. Translation gives CASSEDRDEQYF. The V and J genes are TRBV2 and TRBJ2-7; TRBD1 might be the D (6 bases). The CDR3 loop spans 12 amino acids. V lost 1 base, J lost 5 bases, and 6 bases lay in between. The germline V gene has CDR1 SNHLY and CDR2 FYNNEI.